The rows below give T cell receptor beta chains drawn from one sample of a study of blood T cell repertoires in COVID-19. The protocol was immunoSEQ multiplex PCR, while the TCRdb copy is restricted to in-frame clones and leaves out a portion. The sample records about 440,000 clones, around 90% being singletons. The sample comprised PBMCs or T cells enriched from blood (not recorded which). Receptors originate from a woman aged 18 to 35 with acute COVID-19. The CDR3 runs from the conserved cysteine through the conserved F or W. A D gene is named only where the DNA matches it firmly. Clone size is given for some rows only: seen once, a few or many times, or a class if the clone is expanded.

D: TRBD2; size: -; J: TRBJ2-5; V: TRBV6-5; DNA: TGTGCCAGCAGTTCTAGGACTAGCGGGGCAGAGACCCAGTACTTC; CDR3: CASSSRTSGAETQYF
D: TRBD1; size: few; J: TRBJ1-2; V: TRBV3-1/TRBV3-2; DNA: TGTGCCAGCAGCCAAGCGGGACAGGGCGTCTATGGCTACACCTTC; CDR3: CASSQAGQGVYGYTF
D: TRBD1; size: -; J: TRBJ1-2; V: TRBV24-1; DNA: TGTGCCACCAGTGATTATGACAGGGCTGGCTACACCTTC; CDR3: CATSDYDRAGYTF
D: -; size: -; J: TRBJ2-7; V: TRBV5-5; DNA: TGTGCCAGCAGCCTCATGGGGCTACAGGGACACCGCTACGAGCAGTACTTC; CDR3: CASSLMGLQGHRYEQYF
D: -; size: once; J: TRBJ1-5; V: TRBV19; DNA: TGTGCCAGTAGTATGGGCTCCGGGAGGCTTGTGGCCCAGCATTTT; CDR3: CASSMGSGRLVAQHF
D: TRBD2; size: once; J: TRBJ2-3; V: TRBV10-2; DNA: TGCGCCAGCAGTGAACGACCAAAAAAGCGGGAGTTAACAGATACGCAGTATTTT; CDR3: CASSERPKKRELTDTQYF
D: -; size: -; J: TRBJ2-1; V: TRBV13; DNA: TGTGCCAGCAGTTCAACTAATGAGCAGTTCTTC; CDR3: CASSSTNEQFF
D: TRBD1; size: -; J: TRBJ1-2; V: TRBV24-1; DNA: TGTGCCACCAGCACAGGGGACGGCTATGGCTACACCTTC; CDR3: CATSTGDGYGYTF
D: -; size: -; J: TRBJ1-2; V: TRBV19; DNA: TGTGCCAGTAGTCGAGACGGAGGATTGGCTCATGGCTACACCTTC; CDR3: CASSRDGGLAHGYTF
D: -; size: -; J: TRBJ2-3; V: TRBV19; DNA: TGTGCCAGTAGTATGAGGCGTGGAGATACGCAGTATTTT; CDR3: CASSMRRGDTQYF
D: TRBD1; size: -; J: TRBJ1-1; V: TRBV6-5; DNA: TGTGCCAGCAGCGGGACAGGGGGCGGCACTGAAGCTTTCTTT; CDR3: CASSGTGGGTEAFF
D: -; size: -; J: TRBJ2-7; V: TRBV12-3/TRBV12-4; DNA: TGTGCCAGCAGCCGGGATAGCTACGAGCAGTACTTC; CDR3: CASSRDSYEQYF
D: TRBD1; size: -; J: TRBJ1-2; V: TRBV7-6; DNA: TGTGCCAGCAGCTTATCCACAGGGGGGAACCATGGCTACACCTTC; CDR3: CASSLSTGGNHGYTF
D: TRBD2; size: once; J: TRBJ2-1; V: TRBV7-2; DNA: TGTGCCAGCAGCGGTAGCGGGAGGGCTCCCAATGAGCAGTTCTTC; CDR3: CASSGSGRAPNEQFF
D: -; size: -; J: TRBJ2-6; V: TRBV4-1; DNA: TGCGCCAGCAGCCAAGGAAAAGCCTTCTCTGGGGCCAACGTCCTGACTTTC; CDR3: CASSQGKAFSGANVLTF
D: -; size: few; J: TRBJ1-5; V: TRBV18; DNA: TGTGCCAGCTCATCAGGGGATGGCCAGCCCCAGCATTTT; CDR3: CASSSGDGQPQHF
D: -; size: -; J: TRBJ2-2; V: TRBV7-2; DNA: TGTGCCAGCAGCCTCCACCAGATCGCGAACACCGGGGAGCTGTTTTTT; CDR3: CASSLHQIANTGELFF
D: -; size: once; J: TRBJ1-5; V: TRBV30; DNA: TGTGCCTGGAGTTATGCAGGGAATCAGCCCCAGCATTTT; CDR3: CAWSYAGNQPQHF
D: -; size: -; J: TRBJ1-1; V: TRBV24-1; DNA: TGTGCCAGTACTCGTCTGAGTGAAGCTTTCTTT; CDR3: CASTRLSEAFF
D: -; size: -; J: TRBJ2-5; V: TRBV6-6; DNA: TGTGCCAGCGGGGGGGCATTTGAGACCCAGTACTTC; CDR3: CASGGAFETQYF
D: -; size: -; J: TRBJ2-7; V: TRBV10-3; DNA: TGTGCCATCAGTGGAGTCGTGGGGGGTGTCGAGCAGTACTTC; CDR3: CAISGVVGGVEQYF
D: -; size: few; J: TRBJ1-1; V: TRBV7-2; DNA: TGTGCCAGCAGCTTAGACGGGGGGAACACTGAAGCTTTCTTT; CDR3: CASSLDGGNTEAFF
D: -; size: -; J: TRBJ1-2; V: TRBV9; DNA: TGTGCCAGCAGCTCGCAAAGGGGGTATGGCTACACCTTC; CDR3: CASSSQRGYGYTF
D: -; size: -; J: TRBJ1-6; V: TRBV7-2; DNA: TGTGCCAGCAGCTTAGCACACTCCTATAATTCACCCCTCCACTTT; CDR3: CASSLAHSYNSPLHF
D: -; size: -; J: TRBJ1-6; V: TRBV5-1; DNA: TGCGCCAGCAGCTCATTTACGGGGGGCATTGGTTCACCCCTCCACTTT; CDR3: CASSSFTGGIGSPLHF
D: TRBD2; size: -; J: TRBJ2-3; V: TRBV7-6; DNA: TGTGCCAGCACCCGTTCGGGGCGGGGGAGCACAGATACGCAGTATTTT; CDR3: CASTRSGRGSTDTQYF
D: -; size: -; J: TRBJ2-7; V: TRBV7-2; DNA: TGTGCCAGCAGCTGGGTATATGAGGGCCCCTCCTACGAGCAGTACTTC; CDR3: CASSWVYEGPSYEQYF
D: TRBD1; size: -; J: TRBJ1-1; V: TRBV7-9; DNA: TGTGCCAGCAGCTTAAATGGACAGGGAAGCACTGAAGCTTTCTTT; CDR3: CASSLNGQGSTEAFF
D: TRBD1; size: -; J: TRBJ2-2; V: TRBV2; DNA: TGTGCCAGCACAGATGGACAGGGCGCGAACACCGGGGAGCTGTTTTTT; CDR3: CASTDGQGANTGELFF
D: TRBD1; size: -; J: TRBJ2-7; V: TRBV19; DNA: TGTGCCAGTAGTGTAGTACTTACAGGGGGAGATTACGAGCAGTACTTC; CDR3: CASSVVLTGGDYEQYF
D: -; size: -; J: TRBJ2-2; V: TRBV28; DNA: TGTGCCAGCAGTTTACATGCCCAGGGTGGCGGGGAGCTGTTTTTT; CDR3: CASSLHAQGGGELFF
D: -; size: once; J: TRBJ2-1; V: TRBV10-1; DNA: TGCGCCAGCAGTGAGTCGACTAGGATACTCTACAATGAGCAGTTCTTC; CDR3: CASSESTRILYNEQFF
D: -; size: -; J: TRBJ2-4; V: TRBV7-9; DNA: TGTGCCAGCAGCTTATCTAGCAACATTCAGTACTTC; CDR3: CASSLSSNIQYF
D: TRBD1; size: -; J: TRBJ2-1; V: TRBV5-1; DNA: TGCGCCAGCAGCTTGGTCGGGGACAGGTCAAATGAGCAGTTCTTC; CDR3: CASSLVGDRSNEQFF
D: -; size: -; J: TRBJ2-1; V: TRBV23-1; DNA: TGCGCCAGCACCTCGGGGACTCACTACAATGAGCAGTTCTTC; CDR3: CASTSGTHYNEQFF
D: -; size: -; J: TRBJ2-5; V: TRBV7-9; DNA: TGTGCCAGCAGCTACCGGGGCCAAGAGACCCAGTACTTC; CDR3: CASSYRGQETQYF
D: -; size: -; J: TRBJ1-5; V: TRBV10-3; DNA: TGTGCCATCAGTGAGTCCGCAGGCAGTTCTAATCAGCCCCAGCATTTT; CDR3: CAISESAGSSNQPQHF
D: TRBD2; size: -; J: TRBJ2-1; V: TRBV10-2; DNA: TGCGCCAGCAGGATCGCGGGACTAGCGATAAACAATGAGCAGTTCTTC; CDR3: CASRIAGLAINNEQFF
D: -; size: -; J: TRBJ1-1; V: TRBV28; DNA: TGTGCCAGCAGTTTCAGACAGGCGAACACTGAAGCTTTCTTT; CDR3: CASSFRQANTEAFF
D: TRBD2; size: -; J: TRBJ2-5; V: TRBV3-1/TRBV3-2; DNA: TGTGCCAGCAGCCAAGGACTAGCGGGAAAAAAACAAGAGACCCAGTACTTC; CDR3: CASSQGLAGKKQETQYF
D: TRBD1; size: -; J: TRBJ2-7; V: TRBV29-1; DNA: TGCAGCGTTGTTCCCACGGGACAGGACTCCTACGAGCAGTACTTC; CDR3: CSVVPTGQDSYEQYF
D: -; size: -; J: TRBJ1-6; V: TRBV7-9; DNA: TGTGCCAGCAGCGTAACAGGGATTAATTCACCCCTCCACTTT; CDR3: CASSVTGINSPLHF
D: -; size: -; J: TRBJ2-1; V: TRBV13; DNA: TGTGCCAGCAGCTCCGGTAGTCTAGGAGGCTATGAGCAGTTCTTC; CDR3: CASSSGSLGGYEQFF
D: -; size: -; J: TRBJ2-7; V: TRBV27; DNA: TGTGCCAGCAGTTTATCCTTAAACAGAGACAGGTCTTTCCACGAGCAGTACTTC; CDR3: CASSLSLNRDRSFHEQYF